Listed below are T cell receptor beta chains from one sample, sequenced in a study of cytomegalovirus exposure and HLA in healthy donors. Clones were sequenced by immunoSEQ multiplex PCR, and TCRdb holds only the in-frame ones, with some missing. The sample gives 25,000 to 35,000 clones, 65% of which show up once; about a fifth is in the top ten. What was sequenced was PBMCs. The receptors derive from a man over 45 in good health and CMV-seropositive. Both conserved end residues are part of each CDR3. The D gene is left open where the match is weak. Expanded clones get a size class; other rows say once, few or many, or leave the size out.

v_call	clone_size	j_call	d_call	cdr3_nt	cdr3_aa
TRBV30	.	TRBJ2-7	.	TGTGCCTGGAGTGTAGGGGCAGTGGACTACGAGCAGTACTTC	CAWSVGAVDYEQYF
TRBV6-1	.	TRBJ1-5	.	TGTGCCAGCAGTGTTACCCTCTCCTTGACAGGCCCGCCCCAGCATTTT	CASSVTLSLTGPPQHF
TRBV7-9	few	TRBJ2-7	TRBD2	TGTGCCAGCAGCTCCCGGGGGGGGAAGTACGAGCAGTACTTC	CASSSRGGKYEQYF
TRBV5-1	.	TRBJ1-2	.	TGCGCCAGCAGCCCTCGGACAGCGGACTATGGCTACACCTTC	CASSPRTADYGYTF
TRBV9	.	TRBJ1-2	.	TGTGCCAGCAGCGTAGATCTGGGGCCGGGAGGTGGCTACACCTTC	CASSVDLGPGGGYTF
TRBV19	.	TRBJ2-1	TRBD2	TGTGCCAGCAAGCTAGCGGGAGTTCGGGAGCAGTTCTTC	CASKLAGVREQFF
TRBV11-2	.	TRBJ2-7	.	TGTGCCAGCAGCAGCTGGAGCTCCTACGAGCAGTACTTC	CASSSWSSYEQYF
TRBV30	few	TRBJ2-7	.	TGTGCCTGGAGTGTAGCCGAAGCTGGGCAGTACTTC	CAWSVAEAGQYF
TRBV29-1	.	TRBJ2-5	TRBD2	TGCAGCGCGGGGGGTGAGGAGACCCAGTACTTC	CSAGGEETQYF
TRBV2	few	TRBJ2-2	.	TGTGCCAGCACCACAGGTATCGGGGAGCTGTTTTTT	CASTTGIGELFF
TRBV15	.	TRBJ2-7	.	TGTGCCACCAGCAGAGGAGTTTTAGCTTACGAGCAGTACTTC	CATSRGVLAYEQYF
TRBV6-5	once	TRBJ2-3	TRBD2	TGTGCCAGCAACCGACTAGCCAAAGGGGATACGCAGTATTTT	CASNRLAKGDTQYF
TRBV5-1	.	TRBJ1-1	.	TGCGCCAGCAGTCCACAGGGTCTAGGGTCTGAAGCTTTCTTT	CASSPQGLGSEAFF
TRBV30	.	TRBJ2-7	TRBD1	TGTGCCTGGAGTGTAGGGACAGTGTCCTACGAGCAGTACTTC	CAWSVGTVSYEQYF
TRBV29-1	.	TRBJ2-1	TRBD1	TGCAGCGTTGTAGGGACAGTCCTTTCCTACAATGAGCAGTTCTTC	CSVVGTVLSYNEQFF
TRBV30	few	TRBJ1-1	.	TGTGCCTGGAGCTGGGGGGCTGAAGCTTTCTTT	CAWSWGAEAFF
TRBV7-7	.	TRBJ2-7	TRBD1	TGTGCCAGCAGCCCGACAGGGTTGGGCTACGAGCAGTACTTC	CASSPTGLGYEQYF
TRBV15	.	TRBJ2-3	TRBD2	TGTGCCACCAGCAGAGAGTGGACTAGCGGGGGTACGCAGTATTTT	CATSREWTSGGTQYF
TRBV7-3	few	TRBJ2-2	.	TGTGCCAGCAGTCCACAGGGAGGGCCCTACACCGGGGAGCTGTTTTTT	CASSPQGGPYTGELFF
TRBV29-1	.	TRBJ2-6	TRBD2	TGCAGCGCTGCGGCGGGAGGGACGGGGGCCAACGTCCTGACTTTC	CSAAAGGTGANVLTF
TRBV6-6	.	TRBJ2-7	TRBD1	TGTGCCAGCAGCAAGGGACAGGGCTACGAGCAGTACTTC	CASSKGQGYEQYF
TRBV29-1	.	TRBJ2-7	TRBD1	TGCAGCGTTGAGACCGCCAGGGGGCTAGTTGAGCAGTACTTC	CSVETARGLVEQYF
TRBV5-1	.	TRBJ2-1	TRBD2	TGCGCCAGCAGCTTGATAGGAGCGGGGGGGAATGAGCAGTTCTTC	CASSLIGAGGNEQFF
TRBV4-3	.	TRBJ2-1	TRBD1	TGCGCCAGCAGCACTAAGCAGGGGGCGCGTAATGAGCAGTTCTTC	CASSTKQGARNEQFF
TRBV5-1	.	TRBJ1-6	.	TGCGCCAGCAGCTTGGATCCAGGGAATTCACCCCTCCACTTT	CASSLDPGNSPLHF
TRBV14	few	TRBJ2-7	.	TGTGCCAGCAGCCAAGATCAGGCGGGGCTCTACGAGCAGTACTTC	CASSQDQAGLYEQYF
TRBV9	.	TRBJ1-4	.	TGTGCCAGCAGCGCCACCGGGAAAAAACTGTTTTTT	CASSATGKKLFF
TRBV7-8	.	TRBJ1-1	.	TGTGCCAGCAGCCTAGGAAGGGAGGGGGCTTTCTTT	CASSLGREGAFF
TRBV6-5	.	TRBJ2-7	.	TGTGCCACCTGGACAGCTCACTACGAGCAGTACTTC	CATWTAHYEQYF
TRBV7-9	.	TRBJ2-7	.	TGTGCCAGCAGCTTAGCGGGGGGAGCCTTCGAGCAGTACTTC	CASSLAGGAFEQYF
TRBV15	few	TRBJ2-5	TRBD2	TGTGCCACCAGCAGAGATCGGGGGGGCCGGTACTTC	CATSRDRGGRYF
TRBV9	.	TRBJ1-1	.	TGTGCCAGCAGCGTAAACGTAGACACTGAAGCTTTCTTT	CASSVNVDTEAFF
TRBV29-1	.	TRBJ2-3	.	TGCAGCGTGCAGGTGACAGATACGCAGTATTTT	CSVQVTDTQYF
TRBV6-1	.	TRBJ2-7	TRBD2	TGTGCCAGCAGTGAGGAGGGACTAGCGGACTACGAGCAGTACTTC	CASSEEGLADYEQYF
TRBV28	.	TRBJ1-2	.	TGTGCCAGCGTGTCTTGGGAGTATGGCTACACCTTC	CASVSWEYGYTF
TRBV2	.	TRBJ1-1	.	TGTGCCAGCACCCTTCCTAACAGGGACACTGAAGCTTTCTTT	CASTLPNRDTEAFF
TRBV4-3	few	TRBJ2-7	.	TGCGCCAGCAGCCAAGCGCTCAGATACGAGCAGTACTTC	CASSQALRYEQYF
TRBV30	.	TRBJ1-6	.	TGTGCCTGGATCGGCAGGGGAAATTCACCCCTCCACTTT	CAWIGRGNSPLHF
TRBV4-2	.	TRBJ2-1	.	TGTGCCAGCAGCCATCCCGGGGTTCTCCCCTACAATGAGCAGTTCTTC	CASSHPGVLPYNEQFF
TRBV29-1	.	TRBJ1-1	TRBD1	TGCAGCGACAGCCGGGACAGGGACACTGAAGCTTTCTTT	CSDSRDRDTEAFF
TRBV9	.	TRBJ2-5	.	TGTGCCAGCAGCCAAACGGCGCATCCGGGGACCCAGTACTTC	CASSQTAHPGTQYF
TRBV4-1	few	TRBJ1-2	.	TGCGCCAGCAGCCAAGGGAGGGAGACATATGGCTACACCTTC	CASSQGRETYGYTF
TRBV7-2	.	TRBJ2-2	TRBD1	TGTGCCAGCAGCTTAGAATTGGGGACAGGGATTTCCGGGGAGCTGTTTTTT	CASSLELGTGISGELFF
TRBV2	once	TRBJ1-1	.	TGTGCCAGCAGTACAGGGAACACTGAAGCTTTCTTT	CASSTGNTEAFF
TRBV5-1	.	TRBJ2-3	.	TGCGCCAGCAGCTTGTATGCGGAGACAGATACGCAGTATTTT	CASSLYAETDTQYF
TRBV5-1	.	TRBJ2-5	.	TGCGCCAGCAGCTTGGCCGGTAGGAGAGGTGTTGAGACCCAGTACTTC	CASSLAGRRGVETQYF
TRBV5-6	few	TRBJ1-6	TRBD1	TGTGCCAGCACCACACCAGGGGGCGTAGGATCACCCCTCCACTTT	CASTTPGGVGSPLHF
TRBV7-2	once	TRBJ2-7	.	TGTGCCAGCAGCTTAGTTACGCGCTCCTACGAGCAGTACTTC	CASSLVTRSYEQYF
TRBV2	.	TRBJ2-2	.	TGTGCCAGCACGGTCCAGAACACCGGGGAGCTGTTTTTT	CASTVQNTGELFF
TRBV29-1	.	TRBJ2-1	TRBD2	TGCAGCGGGGGGGGCTACAATGAGCAGTTCTTC	CSGGGYNEQFF
TRBV10-3	.	TRBJ2-7	.	TGTGCCGCGAGAGAGAGGTCCTACGAGCAGTACTTC	CAARERSYEQYF